This passage covers 5 T cell receptor beta chains from one sample sequenced in a study of blood T cell repertoires in COVID-19. The protocol was immunoSEQ multiplex PCR, while the TCRdb copy is restricted to in-frame clones and leaves out a portion. The table includes about 180,000 clones, approximately 81% detected once. The sample taken for sequencing was peripheral blood. The receptors here all came from a person aged 65-85 years with COVID-19, enrolled during active disease.

The genes are TRBV7-9 and TRBJ2-5; a weak D match, TRBD1 (6 bases). The V gene's germline CDR1 is SEHNR and CDR2 FQNEAQ (reference sequence). The CDR3 totals 15 residues. Trimming cost V 5 bases and J 1 base, with 14 bases left between them. CDR3 protein: CASSEIQGPQETQYF. The CDR3 DNA reads as TGTGCCAGCAGCGAGATACAGGGACCCCAAGAGACCCAGTACTTC.

The chain carries TRBV2 and TRBJ1-4; possible D gene TRBD1, 6 bases. V was cut by 6 bases and J by 0 bases, with 11 bases left in between. Germline-derived CDR1 and CDR2 are SNHLY and FYNNEI. The CDR3 extends over 15 amino acids. CDR3 DNA: TGTGCCAGCAGAGCCCGGACAGCAACTAATGAAAAACTGTTTTTT. This gives the protein CASRARTATNEKLFF.

V is TRBV2 and J is TRBJ1-6; 7 bases match TRBD1. J lost 0 bases, V lost 9 bases, and 2 bases had no gene match. Per the germline V gene, CDR1 is SNHLY and CDR2 is FYNNEI. This CDR3 comprises 14 residues. The CDR3: CARQGSSYNSPLHF. CDR3 sequence (DNA): TGTGCCAGACAGGGGAGCTCCTATAATTCACCCCTCCACTTT.

The rearrangement links TRBV7-6 to TRBJ2-6; 8 nucleotides agree with TRBD2. The CDR3 totals 17 residues. Unmatched junction bases numbered 3, after V lost 2 bases and J lost 0 bases. CDR1 and CDR2 (germline): SGHVS, FNYEAQ. The CDR3 DNA is TGTGCCAGCAGCTTACGGGGGGGCCTCTCTGGGGCCAACGTCCTGACTTTC. Its translation is CASSLRGGLSGANVLTF.

V is TRBV7-9 and J is TRBJ1-6, with TRBD1 matching 8 bases. The CDR3 runs to 15 residues. CDR1 SEHNR and CDR2 FQNEAQ come from the germline V gene (reference sequence). V lost 6 bases, J lost 6 bases, and 7 bases stayed unmatched. The CDR3 reads CASRTTGEGNSPLHF. CDR3 nucleotide sequence: TGTGCCAGCAGAACGACAGGGGAGGGTAATTCACCCCTCCACTTT.